This T cell receptor (beta chain) emerged from a study of T cells after yellow fever vaccination. TCRdb recomputed calls from the 5' RACE reads with MiXCR, one row per CDR3 protein. This repertoire shows around 140,000 distinct CDR3 sequences, less than 8.5% found once; its top ten account for more than 0.6%. This clonotype was counted many times. The specimen was CD4+ T cells sorted from PBMCs, collected 10 days after the yellow fever booster vaccination. The source is a man aged 30 to 39 who received the YFV17D yellow fever vaccine.

The DNA for the CDR3 is TGTGCCAGCAGCCTCGGACTAGCGGGAGGGTTTGGCGGGGAGCTGTTTTTT. It codes for CASSLGLAGGFGGELFF. V is TRBV7-8 and J is TRBJ2-2, with TRBD2 matching 15 bases. J lost 7 bases, V lost 5 bases, and 8 bases had no gene match. The length of the CDR3 is 17 residues. Germline CDR1 reads SGHVS; CDR2 reads FQNEAQ.